This T cell receptor (beta chain) emerged from a study of T cell clusters in autoimmune cytopenias. Study-level points and caveats: TRB repertoire shifts in secondary cytopenia and chronic lymphocytic leukemia mostly reflected lymphoma, not autoimmunity.

TRB was amplified by touch-down multiplex PCR, primer pools A and B combined. TCRdb derives one entry per CDR3 protein from the multiplex PCR reads, leaving out DNA. This table lists approximately 6,000 distinct CDR3 sequences. As concerns this clonotype: Its antigen is as yet unknown.

Each sample's input was about 270 ng genomic DNA, 35,000 to 40,000 genome equivalents. This CDR3 has 17 amino acids. CDR1 is SGHVS, CDR2 FNYEAQ, per germline. Sequenced: peripheral blood. The receptor's source is a human donor with an autoimmune cytopenia or autoimmune hepatitis (not recorded which). The chain uses TRBV7-6 and TRBJ2-2; TCRdb proposes TRBD1, but this gene call is untestable without DNA. CDR3 region: CASSSTLYRGRDGELFF. The full variable domain, with the rest looked up from reference TRBV7-6 and TRBJ2-2, is GAGVSQSPRYKVTKRGQDVALRCDPISGHVSLYWYRQALGQGPEFLTYFNYEAQQDKSGLPNDRFSAERPEGSISTLTIQRTEQRDSAMYRCASSSTLYRGRDGELFFGEGSRLTVL.